The clone carrying this TCR beta chain came up many times. The antigen is undetermined. This CDR3 has 13 residues. From germline, CDR1 is DFQATT and CDR2 SNEGSKA (reference sequence). V lost 3 bases, J lost 7 bases, and 16 bases lay in between. The data derive from a study of T cells in Graves' hyperthyroidism and ophthalmopathy. Overall study results and limits: Most expanded thyroid clonotypes above 0.001 also appeared in blood.

Those patients with uncontrolled infection, other autoimmune disease, pregnancy or lactation were excluded. Diagnoses rested on clinical symptoms, serum thyroxine and TRAb, thyroid ultrasound and orbital computed tomography. Researchers took RNA transcripts and amplified the TCR beta CDR3 regions from them. First-round RT-PCR with HTBI primers amplified the TCR CDR3 region. TCRdb re-analysed the multiplex PCR reads in MiXCR, keeping a single row per CDR3 protein. The sample shows hundreds of thousands of distinct CDR3 sequences, about 14% of them seen only once. The material sequenced was blood. The gene calls are TRBV20-1 and TRBJ2-7; D is tentatively TRBD1 or TRBD2 (6 bases each). This receptor was obtained from a man aged 50-60 years with Graves' ophthalmopathy. This chain's CDR3 is CSASRGGGGEQYF. In nucleotides, the CDR3 is TGCAGTGCTAGTAGAGGAGGGGGAGGTGAGCAGTACTTC.